This T cell receptor beta chain was identified in a study of regulatory T cells in long-lasting Graves disease. Study-level findings and limits: Favored gene segments in persistent disease were TRBV28, TRBJ1-2 and TRBJ2-5.

Trimming at V came to 7 bases and at J to 2 bases, leaving 2 bases not matched to a gene. This CDR3 has 14 amino acids. CDR1 and CDR2 from the germline V gene are LNHDA and SQIVND (reference sequence). Points on this clonotype: The target antigen is unknown.

Time point here: newly diagnosed GD, antithyroid drugs for less than 3 months. Making the TCR library involved RNA that had been extracted from PBMCs. iRepertoire HTBI primers and Arm-PCR of CDR3 regions built TCR beta libraries. TCRdb passed the multiplex PCR reads through MiXCR, listing each CDR3 protein once. Here the sample spans 410,000 or so distinct CDR3 sequences, 15% being singletons. This sample also belongs to another study, concerning T cells in Graves' hyperthyroidism and ophthalmopathy.

The sequences come from peripheral blood mononuclear cells (PBMCs), collected at new diagnosis, from a patient treated with antithyroid drugs. The chain uses TRBV19 and TRBJ2-6; 7 bases match TRBD1. This TCR derives from a woman in her twenties or thirties with Graves disease. This chain's CDR3 is CASMQGAGANVLTF. In nucleotides, the CDR3 is TGTGCCAGTATGCAGGGGGCTGGGGCCAACGTCCTGACTTTC.